This TCR beta chain derives from a study of identical twins. A single record per CDR3 protein comes from TCRdb applying MiXCR to the 5' RACE reads. This table has about 500,000 distinct CDR3 sequences, roughly an eighth appearing once. Study results and caveats: Part of the zero-insertion signal could reflect confounding by invariant MAIT and iNKT cells. Carriage of fewer insertions was seen in abundant cord blood beta clonotypes, whereas memory repertoires showed none. The study based its conclusions on cross-sectional statistical analysis and did not follow the same donors.

This clonotype was recorded many times. The target antigen is unknown. V gave up 5 bases and J gave up 0 bases; unmatched junction bases: 2. This CDR3 is built from 14 residues. Every donor was a healthy Caucasian. The data were also submitted as part of a second study, on yellow fever vaccine responses in identical twins.

The TCR comes from a woman younger than 30 in good health. Sample: CD4+ T cells sorted from blood. This chain links TRBV12-3 or TRBV12-4 with TRBJ2-5, with TRBD2 identical over 8 bases. The CDR3 sequence is CASSRGGNQETQYF. In DNA form, the CDR3 reads TGTGCCAGCAGTCGCGGGGGGAACCAAGAGACCCAGTACTTC.